Listed below are T cell receptor beta chains from one sample, sequenced in a study of cytomegalovirus exposure and HLA in healthy donors. Here immunoSEQ multiplex PCR was the method, and the copy in TCRdb shows in-frame clones only, minus some. Of roughly 150,000 clones in the sample, 80% to 85% were seen once. The source material was PBMCs. Receptors originate from a young woman in good health and CMV-seronegative. Both conserved end residues are part of each CDR3. The order of the fields is V gene, J gene, clone size, D gene, CDR3 protein, CDR3 DNA. The D gene is left open where the match is weak. Not all rows give a size; the values are once, few, many and, for expanded clones, a class.

v_gene: TRBV13; j_gene: TRBJ2-1; abundance: .; d_gene: TRBD2; CDR3aa: CASIATSGGSSYNEQFF; CDR3nt: TGTGCCAGCATTGCCACTAGCGGGGGGAGCTCCTACAATGAGCAGTTCTTC
v_gene: TRBV10-2; j_gene: TRBJ1-1; abundance: .; d_gene: .; CDR3aa: CASSPRAVTNTEAFF; CDR3nt: TGCGCCAGCAGTCCGAGGGCCGTAACGAACACTGAAGCTTTCTTT
v_gene: TRBV6-1; j_gene: TRBJ2-7; abundance: .; d_gene: TRBD1; CDR3aa: CASSDRDRGKYEQYF; CDR3nt: TGTGCCAGCAGTGACCGGGACAGGGGGAAGTACGAGCAGTACTTC
v_gene: TRBV5-1; j_gene: TRBJ2-5; abundance: .; d_gene: TRBD1; CDR3aa: CASSLGTVQETQYF; CDR3nt: TGCGCCAGCAGCCTTGGGACAGTCCAAGAGACCCAGTACTTC
v_gene: TRBV11-2; j_gene: TRBJ1-1; abundance: .; d_gene: .; CDR3aa: CASSSRKRYTEAFF; CDR3nt: TGTGCCAGCAGCTCCAGGAAACGGTACACTGAAGCTTTCTTT
v_gene: TRBV9; j_gene: TRBJ1-1; abundance: .; d_gene: .; CDR3aa: CASSDRRGGGGTEAFF; CDR3nt: TGTGCCAGCAGCGATCGGAGGGGAGGGGGGGGGACTGAAGCTTTCTTT
v_gene: TRBV2; j_gene: TRBJ2-1; abundance: .; d_gene: TRBD2; CDR3aa: CASRGTSGGSHEQFF; CDR3nt: TGTGCCAGCAGAGGGACTAGCGGGGGTTCTCATGAGCAGTTCTTC
v_gene: TRBV2; j_gene: TRBJ2-5; abundance: .; d_gene: .; CDR3aa: CASRVNTGQETQYF; CDR3nt: TGTGCCAGCAGGGTCAACACAGGCCAAGAGACCCAGTACTTC
v_gene: TRBV4-1; j_gene: TRBJ2-7; abundance: .; d_gene: .; CDR3aa: CASSQDLPGSYEQYF; CDR3nt: TGCGCCAGCAGCCAAGATCTTCCAGGTTCCTACGAGCAGTACTTC
v_gene: TRBV5-1; j_gene: TRBJ1-1; abundance: .; d_gene: .; CDR3aa: CASSLGVGVGTEAFF; CDR3nt: TGCGCCAGCAGCTTGGGCGTAGGGGTGGGCACTGAAGCTTTCTTT
v_gene: TRBV2; j_gene: TRBJ1-5; abundance: .; d_gene: .; CDR3aa: CASSRRTAYSNQPQHF; CDR3nt: TGTGCCAGCAGTAGGAGGACAGCTTATAGCAATCAGCCCCAGCATTTT
v_gene: TRBV7-6; j_gene: TRBJ2-3; abundance: .; d_gene: .; CDR3aa: CASSEGHHSDPDTQYF; CDR3nt: TGTGCCAGCAGCGAGGGACATCACTCGGACCCAGATACGCAGTATTTT
v_gene: TRBV21-1; j_gene: TRBJ1-1; abundance: .; d_gene: .; CDR3aa: CAVRDRGPNTEAFF; CDR3nt: TGTGCCGTTAGGGACAGGGGGCCGAACACTGAAGCTTTCTTT
v_gene: TRBV5-1; j_gene: TRBJ2-3; abundance: .; d_gene: .; CDR3aa: CASSLAGGRGDTQYF; CDR3nt: TGCGCCAGCAGCTTGGCGGGGGGCAGGGGAGATACGCAGTATTTT
v_gene: TRBV4-2; j_gene: TRBJ2-1; abundance: few; d_gene: .; CDR3aa: CASSQDLTVALLGEQFF; CDR3nt: TGTGCCAGCAGCCAAGATCTGACAGTAGCCCTCCTGGGTGAGCAGTTCTTC
v_gene: TRBV6-6; j_gene: TRBJ2-7; abundance: .; d_gene: .; CDR3aa: CATRLVHEQYF; CDR3nt: TGTGCCACCCGACTAGTGCACGAGCAGTACTTC
v_gene: TRBV28; j_gene: TRBJ2-5; abundance: .; d_gene: TRBD2; CDR3aa: CASSKTGRAYF; CDR3nt: TGTGCCAGCAGTAAAACGGGGAGGGCGTACTTC
v_gene: TRBV6-5; j_gene: TRBJ1-4; abundance: .; d_gene: .; CDR3aa: CASSYRGLRGEKLFF; CDR3nt: TGTGCCAGCAGTTACAGGGGACTACGGGGTGAAAAACTGTTTTTT
v_gene: TRBV10-3; j_gene: TRBJ2-1; abundance: .; d_gene: .; CDR3aa: CAIRGLGAGQFF; CDR3nt: TGTGCCATCAGGGGCTTAGGAGCGGGGCAGTTCTTC
v_gene: TRBV5-1; j_gene: TRBJ2-7; abundance: .; d_gene: TRBD2; CDR3aa: CASSQTSGAPYEQYF; CDR3nt: TGCGCCAGCAGCCAGACTAGCGGCGCCCCCTACGAGCAGTACTTC
v_gene: TRBV18; j_gene: TRBJ1-6; abundance: .; d_gene: TRBD1; CDR3aa: CASSPGTDNSPLHF; CDR3nt: TGTGCCAGCTCACCGGGGACAGATAATTCACCCCTCCACTTT
v_gene: TRBV5-5; j_gene: TRBJ2-7; abundance: .; d_gene: .; CDR3aa: CASTTSWQGKSYEQYF; CDR3nt: TGTGCCAGCACCACCAGCTGGCAGGGAAAGTCCTACGAGCAGTACTTC
v_gene: TRBV10-2; j_gene: TRBJ2-3; abundance: .; d_gene: TRBD1; CDR3aa: CASSESRGQGGRTSTDTQYF; CDR3nt: TGCGCCAGCAGTGAGTCCAGGGGGCAGGGTGGTAGGACTAGCACAGATACGCAGTATTTT
v_gene: TRBV2; j_gene: TRBJ2-1; abundance: .; d_gene: TRBD2; CDR3aa: CASRTTSGAYNEQFF; CDR3nt: TGTGCCAGCAGGACGACTAGCGGGGCCTACAATGAGCAGTTCTTC
v_gene: TRBV5-8; j_gene: TRBJ2-7; abundance: once; d_gene: .; CDR3aa: CASSLEQPSYEQYF; CDR3nt: TGTGCCAGCAGCTTGGAACAGCCTTCCTACGAGCAGTACTTC
v_gene: TRBV7-9; j_gene: TRBJ1-2; abundance: .; d_gene: .; CDR3aa: CASRRISYGYTF; CDR3nt: TGTGCCAGCAGGAGGATTAGCTATGGCTACACCTTC